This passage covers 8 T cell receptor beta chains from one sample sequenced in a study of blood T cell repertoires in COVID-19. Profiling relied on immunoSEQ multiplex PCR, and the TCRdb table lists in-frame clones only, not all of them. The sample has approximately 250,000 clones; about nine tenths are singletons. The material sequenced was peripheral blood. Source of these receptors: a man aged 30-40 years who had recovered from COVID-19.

CDR3 amino acids: CASGLELGSYEQYF. The CDR3 DNA reads TGTGCTAGTGGCCTGGAGTTGGGGAGCTACGAGCAGTACTTC. V gene TRBV12-5 combines with J gene TRBJ2-7, with D possibly being TRBD2 (5 bases). This CDR3 spans 14 amino acids. Trimming removed 6 bases at V and 3 bases at J, with 15 bases between. Germline V gene data show CDR1 as LGHNT and CDR2 as FRNRAP.

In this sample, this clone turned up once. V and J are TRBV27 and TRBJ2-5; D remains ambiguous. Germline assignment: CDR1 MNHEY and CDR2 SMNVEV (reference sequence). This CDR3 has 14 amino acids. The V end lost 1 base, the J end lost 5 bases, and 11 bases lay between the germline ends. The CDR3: CASSLLAQKETQYF. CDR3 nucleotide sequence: TGTGCCAGCAGTTTATTGGCCCAGAAGGAGACCCAGTACTTC.

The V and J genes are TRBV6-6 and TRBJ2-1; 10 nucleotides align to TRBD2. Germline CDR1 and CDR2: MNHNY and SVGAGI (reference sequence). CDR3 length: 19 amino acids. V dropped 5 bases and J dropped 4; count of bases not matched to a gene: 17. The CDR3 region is CASSPQGASGGHFYNEQFF. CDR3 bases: TGTGCCAGCAGTCCGCAGGGCGCTAGCGGGGGTCATTTTTACAATGAGCAGTTCTTC.

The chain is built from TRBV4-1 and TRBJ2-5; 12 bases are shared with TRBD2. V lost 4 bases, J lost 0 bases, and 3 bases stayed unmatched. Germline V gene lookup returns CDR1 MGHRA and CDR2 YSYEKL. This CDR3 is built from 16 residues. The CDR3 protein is CASSLLAGGYQETQYF. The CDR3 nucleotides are TGCGCCAGCAGCCTCCTAGCGGGGGGGTACCAAGAGACCCAGTACTTC.

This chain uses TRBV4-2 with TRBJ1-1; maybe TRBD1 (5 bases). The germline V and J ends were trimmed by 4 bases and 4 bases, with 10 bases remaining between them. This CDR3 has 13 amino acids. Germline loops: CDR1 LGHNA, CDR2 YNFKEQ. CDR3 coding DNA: TGTGCCAGCAGCCTCCCCGGGGGCACTGAAGCTTTCTTT. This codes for CASSLPGGTEAFF.

The CDR3 spells CASSLAGGPGTDTQYF. The CDR3, as DNA: TGTGCCAGCAGCTTGGCGGGGGGGCCGGGCACAGATACGCAGTATTTT. The chain combines TRBV5-6 with TRBJ2-3; 8 nucleotides line up with TRBD2. The trim removed 0 bases at V and 1 base at J, leaving 4 bases unmatched. The germline CDR1 and CDR2 sequences are SGHDT and YYEEEE. The CDR3 consists of 16 residues.

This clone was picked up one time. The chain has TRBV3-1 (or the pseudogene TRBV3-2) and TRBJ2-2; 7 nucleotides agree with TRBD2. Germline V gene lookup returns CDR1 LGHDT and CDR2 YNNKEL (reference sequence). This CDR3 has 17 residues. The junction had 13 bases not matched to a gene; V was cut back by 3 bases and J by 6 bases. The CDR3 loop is CASSQRRSSGFPGELFF. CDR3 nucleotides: TGTGCCAGCAGCCAGCGAAGGTCTAGCGGCTTTCCCGGGGAGCTGTTTTTT.

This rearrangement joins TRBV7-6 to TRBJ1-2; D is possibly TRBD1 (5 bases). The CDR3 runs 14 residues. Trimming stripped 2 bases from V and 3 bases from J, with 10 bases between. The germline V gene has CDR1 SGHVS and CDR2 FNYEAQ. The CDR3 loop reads CASSLFLGDYGYTF. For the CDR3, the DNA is TGTGCCAGCAGCTTATTCCTAGGGGACTATGGCTACACCTTC.